Below, 31 T cell receptor beta chains from the same sample are listed, as sequenced in a study of blood T cell repertoires in COVID-19. The protocol was immunoSEQ multiplex PCR, while the TCRdb copy is restricted to in-frame clones and leaves out a portion. The sample shows 95,000 to 100,000 clones, 65% to 90% of them seen only once. The sequenced sample consisted of peripheral blood. These receptors were collected from a man older than 75 with acute or convalescent COVID-19.

The genes are TRBV19 and TRBJ1-3, with D perhaps TRBD1 (5 bases). The germline CDR1 and CDR2 sequences are LNHDA and SQIVND (reference sequence). The CDR3 loop spans 15 amino acids. The ends were cut back, 5 bases at V and 0 bases at J, with 11 bases in the middle. The CDR3 DNA follows: TGTGCCAGTAGTGCCACAGGAGACTCTGGAAACACCATATATTTT. Protein sequence: CASSATGDSGNTIYF.

About this clone itself: The junction differs from germline at one of its ends, possibly a read error. This rearrangement joins TRBV6-5 to TRBJ1-5; D remains unclear. Germline CDR1 is MNHEY and CDR2 is SVGAGI. This CDR3 has 14 amino acids. The CDR3 here is CASSDSGRHQPQHF. The CDR3 DNA is TGTGCCAGCAGTGACTCGGGGAGACATCAGCCCCAGCATTTT.

V usage is TRBV19 and J usage is TRBJ1-1; tentatively, D is TRBD1 (5 bases). The CDR3 is made up of 14 amino acids. Germline V gene lookup returns CDR1 LNHDA and CDR2 SQIVND (reference sequence). Trimming pared 0 bases from V and 5 bases from J, leaving 10 bases between. The CDR3 region has the DNA TGTGCCAGTAGTATAGACAGGGTAAGGACTGAAGCTTTCTTT. Its protein product is CASSIDRVRTEAFF.

This chain joins TRBV2 and TRBJ2-1; 11 nucleotides agree with TRBD2. CDR1 is SNHLY and CDR2 is FYNNEI in the germline V gene. Trimming took 11 bases from V and 3 from J; bases not matched to a gene: 6. This CDR3 has 14 amino acids. The CDR3 is CAGRLAGGYNEQFF. Written as DNA, the CDR3 is TGTGCCGGACGCCTAGCGGGAGGCTACAATGAGCAGTTCTTC.

CDR3 loop: CASSVSGESEYEQYF. Written as DNA, the CDR3 is TGTGCCAGCAGCGTTTCGGGGGAGAGCGAATACGAGCAGTACTTC. V and J are TRBV9 and TRBJ2-7; tentative D call: TRBD2 (6 bases). V was cut by 2 bases and J by 4 bases, with 16 bases left in between. This CDR3 region has 15 residues. Germline values: CDR1 SGDLS, CDR2 YYNGEE.

The chain combines TRBV5-1 with TRBJ1-1; weak D call: TRBD1 (6 bases). This CDR3 has 12 residues. The V gene's germline CDR1 is SGHRS and CDR2 YFSETQ. Trimming took 4 bases from V and 10 from J, leaving 14 bases between them. Written as DNA, the CDR3 is TGCGCCAGCAGCAGAGAGGGGGAAGGAGCTTTCTTT. The encoded protein is CASSREGEGAFF.

This chain links TRBV6-5 with TRBJ1-5; 7 nucleotides line up with TRBD1. The germline gives CDR1 MNHEY, CDR2 SVGAGI. Unmatched junction bases numbered 12, after V lost 6 bases and J lost 10 bases. The CDR3 has 14 amino acids. CDR3 nucleotide sequence: TGTGCCAGCAGGGCTGAGGGGGCACGACAACCCCAGCATTTT. Amino acids: CASRAEGARQPQHF.

This chain connects TRBV19 to TRBJ2-3; tentatively, D is TRBD2 (5 bases). The CDR3 is made up of 14 amino acids. Trimming pared 10 bases from V and 5 bases from J, leaving 19 bases between. The germline gives CDR1 LNHDA, CDR2 SQIVND (reference sequence). The CDR3 nucleotides are TGTGCCACCGTAGCCACGGGAAGGAGAGATACGCAGTATTTT. This encodes CATVATGRRDTQYF.

The rearrangement joins TRBV7-8 to TRBJ2-3; D ambiguous. The CDR3 has 15 residues. CDR1 is SGHVS, CDR2 FQNEAQ, per germline. Trimming left V 0 bases short and J 3 bases short, with 10 bases between. Here the CDR3 DNA reads TGTGCCAGCAGCTTAGCATTACTACCTACAGATACGCAGTATTTT. Amino acids: CASSLALLPTDTQYF. The full variable domain, rest sourced from reference TRBV7-8 and TRBJ2-3, is GAGVSQSPRYKVAKRGQDVALRCDPISGHVSLFWYQQALGQGPEFLTYFQNEAQLDKSGLPSDRFFAERPEGSVSTLKIQRTQQEDSAVYLCASSLALLPTDTQYFGPGTRLTVL.

The rearrangement links TRBV9 to TRBJ2-3; D unresolved. The germline V gene has CDR1 SGDLS and CDR2 YYNGEE. The CDR3 runs 12 residues. V dropped 5 bases and J dropped 8 bases, with 12 bases sitting between them. The CDR3 bases are TGTGCCAGCAGACCCCGGGTATTTACGCAGTATTTT. Its translation: CASRPRVFTQYF.

The CDR3 here is CASSLLGGNTEAFF. As DNA, the CDR3 is TGTGCCAGCAGTTTACTAGGGGGGAACACTGAAGCTTTCTTT. V and J are TRBV28 and TRBJ1-1; D is possibly TRBD1 (6 bases). V shed 2 bases and J shed 1 base, with 8 bases lying between them. Germline V lookup: CDR1 MDHEN, CDR2 SYDVKM. The CDR3 runs to 14 residues.

The J gene is TRBJ2-1, the V gene TRBV27; 10 nucleotides match TRBD2. Germline loops: CDR1 MNHEY, CDR2 SMNVEV (reference sequence). This CDR3 contains 13 residues. J lost 9 bases, V lost 1 base, and 0 bases had no gene match. The CDR3 sequence: CASSLWTSGEQFF. In nucleotides, the CDR3 is TGTGCCAGCAGTTTATGGACTAGCGGTGAGCAGTTCTTC.

The chain couples TRBV6-6 to TRBJ1-2; 12 bases align to TRBD1. Trimming cost V 2 bases and J 9 bases; bases outside gene matches: 4. Germline CDR1 is MNHNY and CDR2 is SVGAGI (reference sequence). The CDR3 has 14 residues. The CDR3 DNA is TGTGCCAGCAGTTACATGGGACAGGGGGCACGCTACACCTTC. It translates to CASSYMGQGARYTF.

The genes are TRBV6-5 and TRBJ2-1; 9 bases match TRBD1. The CDR3 is 14 amino acids. With 6 bases clipped from V and 6 bases from J, the junction kept 6 bases outside the gene matches. Germline V gives CDR1 MNHEY, CDR2 SVGAGI. In nucleotides, the CDR3 is TGTGCCAGCAGGGGGGACAGGGCCCCCAATGAGCAGTTCTTC. Translation gives CASRGDRAPNEQFF.

Only a few counts were recorded for this clone. This CDR3 reads CASSPGHLNTGELFF. The CDR3 region has the DNA TGCGCCAGCAGCCCGGGACATCTGAACACCGGGGAGCTGTTTTTT. The chain joins TRBV5-1 to TRBJ2-2, with D tentatively TRBD1 (6 bases). CDR1 is SGHRS and CDR2 is YFSETQ in the germline V gene. Trimming cost V 4 bases and J 1 base, with 11 bases left between them. CDR3 length equals 15 residues.

V and J are TRBV19 and TRBJ2-1; tentatively, D is TRBD2 (5 bases). Germline assignment: CDR1 LNHDA and CDR2 SQIVND (reference sequence). The length of the CDR3 is 17 residues. V lost 5 bases and J 9 bases, leaving 26 bases between the germline ends. Here the CDR3 DNA reads TGTGCCAGTAGTGGACGAACTCAGGAGCGGCTCAATCGTGAGCAGTTCTTC. Encoded protein: CASSGRTQERLNREQFF. The variable domain in full, with the rest retrieved from reference TRBV19 and TRBJ2-1, is DGGITQSPKYLFRKEGQNVTLSCEQNLNHDAMYWYRQDPGQGLRLIYYSQIVNDFQKGDIAEGYSVSREKKESFPLTVTSAQKNPTAFYLCASSGRTQERLNREQFFGPGTRLTVL.

The table lists this clone with a few counts. The genes are TRBV20-1 and TRBJ1-2; unclear D gene. Germline loops: CDR1 DFQATT, CDR2 SNEGSKA (reference sequence). The V gene lost 6 bases and the J gene lost 7 bases, with 12 bases spanning the gap. The CDR3 is made up of 11 amino acids. This chain's CDR3 is CSAAVSGGYTF. The CDR3 DNA follows: TGCAGTGCCGCCGTTTCCGGTGGCTACACCTTC.

This clone was counted a few times. The genes are TRBV9 and TRBJ2-2; 8 nucleotides align to TRBD1. Germline assignment: CDR1 SGDLS and CDR2 YYNGEE. The CDR3 sequence is 16 residues long. V trimming: 2 bases; J trimming: 5 bases; junction bases outside the gene matches: 8. CDR3 amino acids: CASSVRDRLVTGELFF. The CDR3 DNA reads TGTGCCAGCAGCGTCCGGGACAGGCTCGTAACCGGGGAGCTGTTTTTT.

The chain employs TRBV3-1 (or the pseudogene TRBV3-2) and TRBJ2-5; TRBD2 agrees at 10 bases. Germline V lookup: CDR1 LGHDT, CDR2 YNNKEL (reference sequence). V was pared by 1 base and J by 4 bases, with 3 bases of the junction left unmatched. CDR3 size: 15 residues. The CDR3, as DNA: TGTGCCAGCAGCCAAGCAGCGGGAGGGCCAGAGACCCAGTACTTC. It encodes CASSQAAGGPETQYF.

The gene calls are TRBV5-4 and TRBJ2-2; 9 bases line up with TRBD2. CDR1 SGHNT and CDR2 YYREEE come from the germline V gene (reference sequence). With V trimmed by 4 bases and J by 2 bases, 6 bases remained unmatched. This CDR3 has 16 residues. In DNA, the CDR3 is TGTGCCAGCAGCCGATTACTAGCGGGCAACACCGGGGAGCTGTTTTTT. This gives the protein CASSRLLAGNTGELFF.

This chain connects TRBV15 to TRBJ2-7; D perhaps matches TRBD1 (6 bases). Germline V lookup: CDR1 LNHNV, CDR2 YYDKDF (reference sequence). The CDR3 spans 18 residues. Trimming removed 0 bases from V and 0 bases from J, with 18 bases in between. The CDR3 is CATSRDYLTGGSSYEQYF. CDR3 coding DNA: TGTGCCACCAGCAGAGATTACCTGACAGGTGGGAGCTCCTACGAGCAGTACTTC. The full variable domain, rest sourced from reference TRBV15 and TRBJ2-7, is DAMVIQNPRYQVTQFGKPVTLSCSQTLNHNVMYWYQQKSSQAPKLLFHYYDKDFNNEADTPDNFQSRRPNTSFCFLDIRSPGLGDTAMYLCATSRDYLTGGSSYEQYFGPGTRLTVT.

Written as DNA, the CDR3 is TGCGCCAGCAGCGCGGACAGGGCGCGTAATGAAAAACTGTTTTTT. It codes for CASSADRARNEKLFF. The V and J genes are TRBV5-1 and TRBJ1-4, with 8 bases that match TRBD1. Looked up from germline, CDR1 is SGHRS and CDR2 is YFSETQ. The trim removed 4 bases at V and 4 bases at J, leaving 6 bases unmatched. This CDR3 has 15 amino acids.

V and J are TRBV6-6 and TRBJ1-2; 8 positions agree with TRBD1. Trimming at V came to 6 bases and at J to 4 bases, leaving 7 bases not matched to a gene. This CDR3 has 14 amino acids. From germline, CDR1 is MNHNY and CDR2 SVGAGI (reference sequence). The CDR3 loop is CASSQGAPSYGYTF. Here the CDR3 DNA reads TGTGCCAGCAGCCAGGGGGCGCCGAGCTATGGCTACACCTTC.

This sequence joins TRBV29-1 and TRBJ2-3, with D maybe TRBD1 (6 bases). V was trimmed by 2 bases and J by 2 bases, leaving 17 bases between them. CDR1 is SQVTM and CDR2 is ANQGSEA in the germline V gene. This CDR3 has 16 residues. In DNA form, the CDR3 reads TGCAGCGTTGAACTCCGGACAGTTAAGAACACAGATACGCAGTATTTT. Its translation is CSVELRTVKNTDTQYF.

Note on this clone: In the same sample, other DNA sequences code for this CDR3. V usage is TRBV3-1 (or the pseudogene TRBV3-2) and J usage is TRBJ1-3, with 10 bases identical to TRBD1. CDR1 is LGHDT, CDR2 YNNKEL, per germline (reference sequence). Trimming removed 0 bases from V and 4 bases from J; junction bases left unmatched: 12. This CDR3 region has 19 residues. The CDR3 DNA is TGTGCCAGCAGCCAAGACCGGCCCCGACAGGGGGCTTCCGGAAACACCATATATTTT. Its protein is CASSQDRPRQGASGNTIYF.

This sequence joins TRBV7-3 and TRBJ2-1; 8 nucleotides align to TRBD1. The germline V gene encodes CDR1 SGHTA and CDR2 FQGTGA. The CDR3 sequence is 15 residues long. V was pared by 2 bases and J by 7 bases, with 7 bases of the junction left unmatched. The CDR3 DNA follows: TGTGCCAGCAGCTTATCAAGACAGGGGAGGAATGAGCAGTTCTTC. Translating it yields CASSLSRQGRNEQFF. The full variable domain, its missing parts supplied by reference TRBV7-3 and TRBJ2-1, is GAGVSQTPSNKVTEKGKYVELRCDPISGHTALYWYRQSLGQGPEFLIYFQGTGAADDSGLPNDRFFAVRPEGSVSTLKIQRTERGDSAVYLCASSLSRQGRNEQFFGPGTRLTVL.

V usage is TRBV5-4 and J usage is TRBJ2-5, with D unresolved. Trimming stripped 5 bases from V and 2 bases from J, with 10 bases between. Germline V gene lookup returns CDR1 SGHNT and CDR2 YYREEE (reference sequence). CDR3 length: 13 residues. CDR3 in DNA: TGTGCCAGCAGTTCCCAAATTCAAGAGACCCAGTACTTC. Its translation: CASSSQIQETQYF.

This rearrangement joins TRBV5-4 to TRBJ2-1; possibly TRBD2 for D (5 bases). Germline V gives CDR1 SGHNT, CDR2 YYREEE (reference sequence). With 0 bases removed from V and 4 bases from J, the gap between germline ends came to 5 bases. This CDR3 spans 13 amino acids. CDR3 in amino acids: CASSLGEYNEQFF. CDR3 DNA sequence: TGTGCCAGCAGCTTGGGGGAGTACAATGAGCAGTTCTTC.

The chain combines TRBV15 with TRBJ2-1, with TRBD2 as a possible D gene (6 bases). CDR3 length equals 14 residues. The V end was cut by 5 bases, the J end by 4 bases, with 12 bases between. Germline V gene data show CDR1 as LNHNV and CDR2 as YYDKDF (reference sequence). The CDR3 sequence: CATSFGTQYNEQFF. The CDR3 nucleotides are TGTGCCACCAGCTTCGGGACTCAATACAATGAGCAGTTCTTC.

This chain links TRBV28 with TRBJ1-4; D possibly corresponds to TRBD1 (6 bases). Trimming pared 4 bases from V and 7 bases from J, leaving 19 bases between. The CDR3 spans 16 residues. The V gene's germline CDR1 is MDHEN and CDR2 SYDVKM. CDR3 bases: TGTGCCAGCAGTTCACCCCCTTCACAGGGCGGTGAAAAACTGTTTTTT. This sequence encodes CASSSPPSQGGEKLFF. The variable domain in full, completed from reference TRBV28 and TRBJ1-4, reads DVKVTQSSRYLVKRTGEKVFLECVQDMDHENMFWYRQDPGLGLRLIYFSYDVKMKEKGDIPEGYSVSREKKERFSLILESASTNQTSMYLCASSSPPSQGGEKLFFGSGTQLSVL.

The V call is TRBV23-1, the J call TRBJ2-7, with 8 nucleotides matching TRBD1. TRBV23-1 is flagged as an ORF with uncertain function. The V gene end was trimmed by 5 bases and the J gene end by 3 bases; junction bases not matched to a gene: 9. The CDR3 is 15 amino acids. The CDR3 sequence: CASSSWTGRNYEQYF. The CDR3 coding sequence is TGCGCCAGCAGTTCGTGGACAGGGAGGAACTACGAGCAGTACTTC.